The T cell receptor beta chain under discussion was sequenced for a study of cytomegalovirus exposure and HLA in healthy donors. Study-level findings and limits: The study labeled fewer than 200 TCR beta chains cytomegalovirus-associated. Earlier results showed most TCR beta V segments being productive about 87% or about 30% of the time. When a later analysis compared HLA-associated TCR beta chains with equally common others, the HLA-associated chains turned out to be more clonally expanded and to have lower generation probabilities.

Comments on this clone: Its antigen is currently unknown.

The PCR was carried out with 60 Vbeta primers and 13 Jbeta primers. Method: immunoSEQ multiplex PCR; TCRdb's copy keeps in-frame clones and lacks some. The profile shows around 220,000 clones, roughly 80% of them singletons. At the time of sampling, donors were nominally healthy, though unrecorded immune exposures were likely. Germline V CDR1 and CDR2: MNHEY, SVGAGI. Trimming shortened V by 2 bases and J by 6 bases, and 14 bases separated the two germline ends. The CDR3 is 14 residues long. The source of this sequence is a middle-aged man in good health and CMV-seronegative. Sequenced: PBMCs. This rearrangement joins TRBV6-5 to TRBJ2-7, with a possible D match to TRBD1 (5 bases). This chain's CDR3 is CASSYPGQMGEQYF. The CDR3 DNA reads TGTGCCAGCAGTTACCCCGGACAAATGGGCGAGCAGTACTTC.